This T cell receptor (beta chain) appears in the sequencing data of a study of T cells after yellow fever vaccination. Study conclusions and caveats: Reappearing after the booster were most of the clones from primary vaccination (roughly 96% CD4, 70% to 90% CD8).

V gave up 11 bases and J gave up 9 bases; unmatched junction bases: 13. The CDR3 extends over 13 amino acids. Germline V gene sequence: CDR1 ENHRY, CDR2 SYGVKD. The table lists this clonotype with a few counts. Its antigen is not known. From the 5' RACE reads, TCRdb called clonotypes with MiXCR, one entry per CDR3 protein. This repertoire shows about 340,000 distinct CDR3 sequences, approximately 3.9% found once; its top ten account for 20% to 25%. V usage is TRBV10-3 and J usage is TRBJ2-1; 7 bases match TRBD2. This TCR was recovered from a man between 18 and 29 years old who received the YFV17D yellow fever vaccine. Sample: PBMCs, taken 5 days after the yellow fever booster vaccination. The CDR3 DNA reads TGTGCCGGCAAGAAATTCAAGCGGGGTGAGCAGTTCTTC. As protein: CAGKKFKRGEQFF.